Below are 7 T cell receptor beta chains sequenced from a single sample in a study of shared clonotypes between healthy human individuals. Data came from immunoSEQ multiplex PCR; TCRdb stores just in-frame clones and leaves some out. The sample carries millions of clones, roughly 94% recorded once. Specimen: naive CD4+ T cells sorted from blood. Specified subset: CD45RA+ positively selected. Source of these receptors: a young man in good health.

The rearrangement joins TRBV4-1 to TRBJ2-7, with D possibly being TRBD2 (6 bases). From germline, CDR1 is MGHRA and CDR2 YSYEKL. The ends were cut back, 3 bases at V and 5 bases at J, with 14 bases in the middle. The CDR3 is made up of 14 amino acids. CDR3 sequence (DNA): TGCGCCAGCAGCCATACCGGGACTGAAAACGAGCAGTACTTC. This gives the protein CASSHTGTENEQYF.

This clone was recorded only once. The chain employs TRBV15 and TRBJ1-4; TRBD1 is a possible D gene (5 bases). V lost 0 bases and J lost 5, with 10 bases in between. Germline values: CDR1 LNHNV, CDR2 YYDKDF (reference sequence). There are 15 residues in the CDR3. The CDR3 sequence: CATSRDRGDNEKLFF. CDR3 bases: TGTGCCACCAGCAGAGATCGGGGGGACAATGAAAAACTGTTTTTT.

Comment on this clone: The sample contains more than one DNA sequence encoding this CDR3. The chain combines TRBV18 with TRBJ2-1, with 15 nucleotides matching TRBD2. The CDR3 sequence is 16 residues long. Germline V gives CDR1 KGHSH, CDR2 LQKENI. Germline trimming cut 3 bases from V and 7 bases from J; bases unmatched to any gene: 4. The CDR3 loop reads CASSPSGLAGGNEQFF. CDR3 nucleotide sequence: TGTGCCAGCTCACCCTCGGGACTAGCGGGAGGTAATGAGCAGTTCTTC.

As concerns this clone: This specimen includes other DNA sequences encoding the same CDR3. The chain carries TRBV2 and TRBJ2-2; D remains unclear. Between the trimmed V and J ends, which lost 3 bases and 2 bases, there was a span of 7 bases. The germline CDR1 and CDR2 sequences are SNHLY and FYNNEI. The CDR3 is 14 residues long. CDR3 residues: CASSEFVNTGELFF. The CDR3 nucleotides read TGTGCCAGCAGTGAGTTTGTAAACACCGGGGAGCTGTTTTTT.

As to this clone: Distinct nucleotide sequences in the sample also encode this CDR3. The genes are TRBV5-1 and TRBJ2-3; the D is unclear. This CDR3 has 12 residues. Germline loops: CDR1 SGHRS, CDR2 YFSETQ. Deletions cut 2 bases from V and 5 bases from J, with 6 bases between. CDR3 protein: CASSLGVDTQYF. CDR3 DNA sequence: TGCGCCAGCAGCTTAGGCGTAGATACGCAGTATTTT.

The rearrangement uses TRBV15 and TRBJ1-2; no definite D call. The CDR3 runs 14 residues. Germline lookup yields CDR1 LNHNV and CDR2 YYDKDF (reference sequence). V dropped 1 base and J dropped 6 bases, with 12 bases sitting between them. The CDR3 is CATSRALGLDGYTF. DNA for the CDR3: TGTGCCACCAGCAGAGCCCTCGGGCTGGATGGCTACACCTTC.

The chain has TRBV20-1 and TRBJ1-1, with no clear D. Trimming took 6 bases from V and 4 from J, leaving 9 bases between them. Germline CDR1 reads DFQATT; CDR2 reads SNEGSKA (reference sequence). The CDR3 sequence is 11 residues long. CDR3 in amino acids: CSARMSTEAFF. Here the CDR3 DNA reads TGCAGTGCCCGGATGAGCACTGAAGCTTTCTTT.